These 31 T cell receptor beta chains originate from one sample sequenced in a study of Ad26.COV2.S vaccination and SARS-CoV-2 variants. This sample's treatment: around 19 received Ad26.COV2.S at low or high dose, single or two shots; roughly five received placebo; per-sample allocation not given. Sampling took place 63 days after the first vaccine or placebo injection. Data came from immunoSEQ multiplex PCR; TCRdb stores just in-frame clones and leaves some out. The sample shows roughly 380,000 clones, approximately 87% of them seen only once. Sample: peripheral blood, taken in a trial of Ad26.COV2.S vaccine versus placebo. All receptors derive from a person aged 18 to 59 who received the Ad26.COV2.S COVID-19 vaccine or a placebo.

This chain connects TRBV15 to TRBJ2-7, with 9 positions matching TRBD1. The V gene's germline CDR1 is LNHNV and CDR2 YYDKDF (reference sequence). This CDR3 has 17 amino acids. After removal of 0 bases from V and 3 bases from J, the junction contained 9 bases not matched to a gene. CDR3 in amino acids: CATSRDMTGTGFYEQYF. The CDR3 DNA is TGTGCCACCAGCAGAGATATGACCGGGACAGGGTTCTACGAGCAGTACTTC.

The chain links TRBV4-3 to TRBJ2-7; 8 bases match TRBD1. The ends lost 3 bases at V and 2 bases at J; junction bases unmatched: 9. The CDR3 extends over 16 amino acids. Germline V gene lookup returns CDR1 LGHNA and CDR2 YSLEER. The CDR3, as DNA: TGCGCCAGCAGCCAGGAACCAGGGGGCCGTGCCTACGAGCAGTACTTC. Translation: CASSQEPGGRAYEQYF.

This rearrangement joins TRBV7-9 to TRBJ2-3, with 8 bases that match TRBD1. Per germline, CDR1 SEHNR and CDR2 FQNEAQ (reference sequence). This CDR3 is 13 amino acids long. Trimming took 4 bases from V and 8 from J; bases not matched to a gene: 5. The CDR3 is CASSSGTGITQYF. The CDR3 DNA reads TGTGCCAGCAGCTCAGGGACAGGCATTACGCAGTATTTT.

The rearrangement joins TRBV4-2 to TRBJ2-5, with 11 bases aligning to TRBD2. J gave up 4 bases and V 0 bases, and 7 bases lay outside the gene matches. The CDR3 spans 17 residues. Germline V CDR1 and CDR2: LGHNA, YNFKEQ. In DNA form, the CDR3 reads TGTGCCAGCAGCCAAGATGCTAGCGGGGGGCGGGTAGAGACCCAGTACTTC. The encoded protein is CASSQDASGGRVETQYF.

This sequence joins TRBV23-1 and TRBJ2-1; 14 nucleotides agree with TRBD2. TRBV23-1 is assigned to the ORF class and has an uncertain function. CDR3 size: 19 residues. J was trimmed by 0 bases and V by 2 bases; bases with no gene match: 6. This CDR3 reads CASSQRTSGGLHSYNEQFF. The CDR3 DNA sequence: TGCGCCAGCAGTCAAAGGACTAGCGGGGGGCTCCACTCCTACAATGAGCAGTTCTTC.

This sequence joins TRBV3-1 (or the pseudogene TRBV3-2) and TRBJ2-3; 11 nucleotides line up with TRBD2. The CDR3 is 18 residues long. CDR1 is LGHDT and CDR2 is YNNKEL in the germline V gene (reference sequence). With 0 bases clipped from V and 6 bases from J, the junction kept 11 bases outside the gene matches. Written as DNA, the CDR3 is TGTGCCAGCAGCCAAGAAGGTGGTAGCGGGGGGGCGGCGGATACGCAGTATTTT. Translating it yields CASSQEGGSGGAADTQYF.

The chain employs TRBV28 and TRBJ2-7; D might be TRBD1 (6 bases). V was trimmed by 6 bases and J by 6 bases, leaving 15 bases between them. Germline CDR1 is MDHEN and CDR2 is SYDVKM. CDR3 length equals 13 residues. The CDR3 DNA is TGTGCCAGCAGAACCGGGACAAGTGGCGAGCAGTACTTC. Protein: CASRTGTSGEQYF.

The genes are TRBV13 and TRBJ2-7; 8 nucleotides agree with TRBD2. In germline, CDR1 is PRHDT, CDR2 FYEKMQ (reference sequence). J was trimmed by 4 bases and V by 1 base; bases with no gene match: 6. The CDR3 sequence is 15 residues long. The CDR3 region is CASSLAPSGGYEQYF. CDR3 nucleotides: TGTGCCAGCAGCTTAGCCCCCAGCGGGGGTTACGAGCAGTACTTC.

The chain is built from TRBV5-4 and TRBJ2-1, with D tentatively TRBD2 (7 bases). The V end lost 6 bases, the J end lost 1 base, and 20 bases lay between the germline ends. Germline lookup yields CDR1 SGHNT and CDR2 YYREEE (reference sequence). The CDR3 consists of 17 residues. The CDR3 bases are TGTGCCAGCACTCGGTGGGGGGCGGGGGATTCCTACAATGAGCAGTTCTTC. It yields the protein CASTRWGAGDSYNEQFF.

The J gene is TRBJ2-7, the V gene TRBV9; 8 bases are shared with TRBD1. CDR1 is SGDLS and CDR2 is YYNGEE in the germline V gene. With 4 bases clipped from V and 2 bases from J, the junction kept 8 bases outside the gene matches. The CDR3 spans 15 residues. This CDR3 is CASSPLGTGTYEQYF. CDR3 DNA sequence: TGTGCCAGCAGCCCCCTGGGGACAGGAACCTACGAGCAGTACTTC.

This chain links TRBV7-2 with TRBJ1-5; D unclear. CDR1 SGHTA and CDR2 FQGNSA come from the germline V gene. The V end was cut by 5 bases, the J end by 5 bases, with 13 bases between. The CDR3 runs 14 residues. The CDR3: CASSRDGTYQPQHF. The CDR3 nucleotides read TGTGCCAGCAGCCGTGACGGTACCTATCAGCCCCAGCATTTT.

The chain is built from TRBV24-1 and TRBJ1-2, with 7 bases aligning to TRBD1. The V segment lost 9 bases and the J segment 3 bases; nucleotides outside the gene matches: 3. The CDR3 length is 12 residues. The V gene's germline CDR1 is KGHDR and CDR2 SFDVKD. This CDR3 is CATSTGYYGYTF. CDR3 nucleotide sequence: TGTGCCACCTCGACAGGGTACTATGGCTACACCTTC.

This clone has only a few counts. This chain uses TRBV18 with TRBJ1-3, with TRBD1 as a possible D gene (6 bases). Trimming took off 3 bases at V and 2 bases at J, with 11 bases between the two ends. The CDR3 covers 15 residues. Germline-derived CDR1 and CDR2 are KGHSH and LQKENI. The CDR3 region is CASSPVRGPGNTIYF. The CDR3 DNA follows: TGTGCCAGCTCACCGGTCAGGGGACCTGGAAACACCATATATTTT.

CDR3 coding DNA: TGTGCCAGCAGTTTGAGAGGCAGTTGGTTGAACACTGAAGCTTTCTTT. Translating it yields CASSLRGSWLNTEAFF. The chain couples TRBV28 to TRBJ1-1; D unclear. This CDR3 spans 16 amino acids. V was trimmed by 3 bases and J by 0 bases, leaving 14 bases between them. Germline CDR1 reads MDHEN; CDR2 reads SYDVKM.

The J gene is TRBJ1-4, the V gene TRBV9, with TRBD1 as a possible D gene (5 bases). V lost 4 bases and J 10 bases, leaving 20 bases between the germline ends. Germline CDR1 reads SGDLS; CDR2 reads YYNGEE. This CDR3 contains 15 residues. CDR3 loop: CASSPSGTPGRKLFF. The CDR3 DNA follows: TGTGCCAGCAGCCCTTCCGGGACCCCCGGCCGAAAACTGTTTTTT.

The chain uses TRBV28 and TRBJ2-3; TRBD2 agrees at 9 bases. With V trimmed by 1 base and J by 0 bases, 5 bases remained unmatched. The CDR3 extends over 17 amino acids. The germline gives CDR1 MDHEN, CDR2 SYDVKM. The CDR3 sequence is CASSLSGLATSTDTQYF. CDR3 nucleotides: TGTGCCAGCAGTTTATCGGGACTAGCAACTAGCACAGATACGCAGTATTTT. Full variable domain (rest looked up from reference TRBV28 and TRBJ2-3): DVKVTQSSRYLVKRTGEKVFLECVQDMDHENMFWYRQDPGLGLRLIYFSYDVKMKEKGDIPEGYSVSREKKERFSLILESASTNQTSMYLCASSLSGLATSTDTQYFGPGTRLTVL.

The chain employs TRBV29-1 and TRBJ1-1; D remains unclear. The CDR3 has 12 residues. The germline gives CDR1 SQVTM, CDR2 ANQGSEA. V lost 7 bases, J lost 1 base, and 10 bases lay in between. In DNA, the CDR3 is TGCAGCGCCCCTGGAGCGAACACTGAAGCTTTCTTT. This codes for CSAPGANTEAFF. Together with reference TRBV29-1 and TRBJ1-1, the CDR3 gives the full variable domain: SAVISQKPSRDICQRGTSLTIQCQVDSQVTMMFWYRQQPGQSLTLIATANQGSEATYESGFVIDKFPISRPNLTFSTLTVSNMSPEDSSIYLCSAPGANTEAFFGQGTRLTVV.

Relative to its sample, this clone is medium-sized (0.01 to 0.1%). This sequence joins TRBV21-1 and TRBJ1-6; the table calls TRBD1, which could not be checked here. TRBV21-1 has pseudogene status. The CDR3 spans 12 residues. The CDR3 DNA reads as TGTGCCAGCAGCAAACAAAATTCACCCCTCCACTTT. Translated: CASSKQNSPLHF.

This chain joins TRBV5-1 and TRBJ1-1; possible D gene TRBD1, 6 bases. Trimming removed 4 bases at V and 4 bases at J, with 11 bases between. Germline V gene data show CDR1 as SGHRS and CDR2 as YFSETQ. This CDR3 region has 13 residues. CDR3 bases: TGCGCCAGCAGCGTACTAGGGGGCACTGAAGCTTTCTTT. This codes for CASSVLGGTEAFF.

The chain uses TRBV11-2 and TRBJ2-3; D may be TRBD1 or TRBD2 (6 bases each). The V and J ends lost 5 bases and 4 bases respectively, with 13 bases between them. In germline, CDR1 is SGHAT, CDR2 FQNNGV. This CDR3 has 14 residues. CDR3 in amino acids: CASSPVGGADTQYF. The DNA of the CDR3 is TGTGCCAGCAGCCCAGTGGGGGGCGCAGATACGCAGTATTTT.

This rearrangement joins TRBV7-9 to TRBJ2-3, with D possibly being TRBD2 (5 bases). CDR3 size: 14 residues. V shed 2 bases and J shed 6 bases, with 12 bases lying between them. CDR1 is SEHNR, CDR2 FQNEAQ, per germline (reference sequence). The CDR3 DNA sequence: TGTGCCAGCAGCTTATTCACAGAGGGCGATACGCAGTATTTT. Its translation is CASSLFTEGDTQYF.

The chain links TRBV5-5 to TRBJ1-6, with TRBD1 matching 9 bases. There are 16 residues in the CDR3. J lost 9 bases, V lost 0 bases, and 7 bases had no gene match. CDR1 and CDR2 from the germline V gene are SGHKS and YYEKEE (reference sequence). This CDR3 is CASSLVGTGRTSPLHF. In DNA, the CDR3 is TGTGCCAGCAGCTTGGTCGGGACAGGGAGGACTTCACCCCTCCACTTT.

A note on this clone: This specimen includes other DNA sequences encoding the same CDR3. The V call is TRBV12-3 or TRBV12-4, the J call TRBJ2-5, with D hard to call. This CDR3 region has 13 residues. V lost 3 bases, J lost 1 base, and 6 bases lay in between. The CDR3 loop is CASSFRIQETQYF. Written as DNA, the CDR3 is TGTGCCAGCAGTTTCCGGATCCAAGAGACCCAGTACTTC.

Turning to this clone: Other nucleotide sequences from this sample produce the same CDR3. The chain links TRBV18 to TRBJ2-3; D could derive from TRBD1 or TRBD2 (6 bases each). Germline V gene sequence: CDR1 KGHSH, CDR2 LQKENI. The CDR3 has 14 residues. The germline V and J ends were trimmed by 6 bases and 3 bases, with 13 bases remaining between them. CDR3 nucleotides: TGTGCCAGCTCCCCGAGAGGGGGGACAGATACGCAGTATTTT. It translates to CASSPRGGTDTQYF.

This chain links TRBV5-8 with TRBJ1-2; D is unclear. Germline-derived CDR1 and CDR2 are SGHTS and YDEGEE. Trimming left V 5 bases short and J 1 base short, with 12 bases between. The CDR3 extends over 14 amino acids. The chain's CDR3 is CASRSLAFNYGYTF. The DNA of the CDR3 is TGTGCCAGCAGGTCACTGGCGTTTAACTATGGCTACACCTTC.

This clone has only one observation. J is TRBJ2-1 and V is TRBV28; no clear D gene. The germline V gene encodes CDR1 MDHEN and CDR2 SYDVKM. The CDR3 contains 14 residues. Trimming stripped 3 bases from V and 5 bases from J, with 11 bases between. The CDR3 nucleotides are TGTGCCAGCAGTTTTCATGGGATCCACAATGAGCAGTTCTTC. Translation: CASSFHGIHNEQFF.

This clone was detected once. The chain recombines TRBV9 with TRBJ2-7; TRBD2 matches 14 bases. V was clipped by 4 bases and J by 1 base; unmatched bases: 7. CDR1 SGDLS and CDR2 YYNGEE come from the germline V gene. CDR3 length: 17 amino acids. The CDR3 spells CASSPWTSGGPSYEQYF. The CDR3 coding sequence is TGTGCCAGCAGCCCCTGGACTAGCGGGGGGCCGTCCTACGAGCAGTACTTC.

Worth noting for this clone: The junction and the germline gene differ at one end; a read error may be behind it. The chain carries TRBV4-1 and TRBJ1-6; a weak D match, TRBD1 (6 bases). The CDR3 runs to 17 residues. Germline lookup yields CDR1 MGHRA and CDR2 YSYEKL. In DNA form, the CDR3 reads TGCGCCAGCAGCACATCTGCGGGGGCGGGCTATGATTCACCCCTCCACTTT. This translates into CASSTSAGAGYDSPLHF.

In regard to this clone: The same CDR3 arises from other DNA sequences in this sample as well. This chain links TRBV4-1 with TRBJ1-3; perhaps TRBD1 as D (5 bases). Trimming stripped 1 base from V and 7 bases from J, with 8 bases between. The CDR3 runs 13 residues. CDR1 and CDR2 from the germline V gene are MGHRA and YSYEKL. Here the CDR3 DNA reads TGCGCCAGCAGCCAAGGGGGGGGGAACACCATATATTTT. Protein product: CASSQGGGNTIYF.

The rearrangement joins TRBV11-3 to TRBJ2-7; D is undetermined. Trimming left V 7 bases short and J 7 bases short, with 11 bases between. CDR1 SGHNT and CDR2 YENEEA come from the germline V gene. CDR3 length: 11 amino acids. The CDR3 reads CASTPAREQYF. The CDR3 DNA follows: TGTGCCAGCACCCCAGCCAGAGAGCAGTACTTC.

This chain links TRBV6-2 or TRBV6-3 with TRBJ1-5, with D perhaps TRBD1 (6 bases). The V and J ends lost 5 bases and 8 bases respectively, with 16 bases between them. The length of the CDR3 is 14 residues. CDR1 is MNHEY, CDR2 SVGEGT, per germline. Written as DNA, the CDR3 is TGTGCCAGCAGTCACAGGGACCTGATGAAGCCCCAGCATTTT. It yields the protein CASSHRDLMKPQHF.